Here is one TCR beta chain with its context. Its specificity is not known. Unstimulated Tregs (CD4+CD25+CD127-) and CD4+CD25- non-Tregs were sorted from PBMCs. The germline gives CDR1 SGHTA, CDR2 FQGNSA. V lost 5 bases and J 8 bases, leaving 18 bases between the germline ends. CDR3 length equals 14 residues. These data come from a study of Tregs in tolerant kidney transplant recipients. Study overall: Related graft donors supplied nonmyeloablative bone marrow transplants, and mixed chimerism was transient.

Study findings and constraints: Biological reproducibility was not directly addressed, but technical replication error appeared minimal.

Repertoires were generated with immunoSEQ multiplex PCR, while TCRdb's copy carries only in-frame clones and drops some. The sample has under 85,000 clones; approximately 91% are singletons. This chain uses TRBV7-2 with TRBJ1-2; unclear D gene. The specimen comprised CD4+ T cells from blood, sampled before the transplant. This TCR derives from a human donor who received a combined kidney and bone marrow transplant. The CDR3 DNA reads as TGTGCCAGCAGCCCTTATAGGGAGAGACGGGGCTACACCTTC. Protein product: CASSPYRERRGYTF.